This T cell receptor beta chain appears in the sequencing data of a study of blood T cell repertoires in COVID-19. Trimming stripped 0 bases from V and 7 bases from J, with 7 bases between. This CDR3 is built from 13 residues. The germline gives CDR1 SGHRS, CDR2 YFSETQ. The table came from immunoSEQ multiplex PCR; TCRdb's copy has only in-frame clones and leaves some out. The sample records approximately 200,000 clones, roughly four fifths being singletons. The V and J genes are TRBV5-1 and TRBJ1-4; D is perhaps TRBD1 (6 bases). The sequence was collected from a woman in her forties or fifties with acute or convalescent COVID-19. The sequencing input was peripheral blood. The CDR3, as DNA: TGCGCCAGCAGCTTGGAACAGGGTGAAAAACTGTTTTTT. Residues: CASSLEQGEKLFF.